This T cell receptor beta chain was identified in a study of blood T cell repertoires in COVID-19. This table comes from immunoSEQ multiplex PCR, and its TCRdb copy is limited to in-frame clones, with some not included. The table shows roughly 260,000 clones, with approximately 85% occurring only once. Trimming removed 5 bases from V and 7 bases from J; junction bases left unmatched: 14. Per germline, CDR1 SGHNT and CDR2 YYREEE (reference sequence). CDR3 length equals 15 residues. Participants were aged 18 to 89 years, lived in roughly 23 US areas, and enrolled virtually. Sequences were obtained from PBMCs or T cells enriched from blood (not recorded which). The TCR was taken from a woman aged 45-65 years who had recovered from COVID-19. J is TRBJ2-7 and V is TRBV5-4; TRBD1 matches 8 bases. The CDR3 bases are TGTGCCAGCAGTCCCGGGACAGGTGGCTCGAGGGAGCAGTACTTC. Translation gives CASSPGTGGSREQYF.